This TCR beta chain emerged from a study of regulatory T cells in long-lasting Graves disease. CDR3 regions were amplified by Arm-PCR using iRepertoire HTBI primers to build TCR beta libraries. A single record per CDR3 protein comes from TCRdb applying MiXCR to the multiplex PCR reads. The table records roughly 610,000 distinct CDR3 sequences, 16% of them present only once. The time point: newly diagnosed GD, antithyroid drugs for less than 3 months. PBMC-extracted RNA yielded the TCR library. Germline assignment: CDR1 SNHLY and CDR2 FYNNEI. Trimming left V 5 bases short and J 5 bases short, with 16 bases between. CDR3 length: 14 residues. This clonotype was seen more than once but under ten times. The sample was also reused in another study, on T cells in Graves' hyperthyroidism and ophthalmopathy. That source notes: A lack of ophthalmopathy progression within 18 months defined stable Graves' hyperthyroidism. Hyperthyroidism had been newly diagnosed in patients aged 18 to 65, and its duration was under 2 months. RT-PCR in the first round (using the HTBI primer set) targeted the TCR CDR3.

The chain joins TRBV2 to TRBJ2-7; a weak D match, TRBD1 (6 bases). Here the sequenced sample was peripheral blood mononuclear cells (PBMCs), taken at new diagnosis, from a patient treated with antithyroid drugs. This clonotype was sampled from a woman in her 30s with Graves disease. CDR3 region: CASSKRTVEHEQYF. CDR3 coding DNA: TGTGCCAGCAGTAAACGGACAGTAGAACACGAGCAGTACTTC.